This is a list of T cell receptor beta chains from one sample in a study of Tregs in tolerant kidney transplant recipients. Sequencing was performed with immunoSEQ multiplex PCR; in TCRdb, only in-frame clones are kept and a portion is missing. The table includes tens of thousands of clones, under 95% detected once. Sequences were derived from CD4+ T cells from blood (PBMCs), sampled 12 months after the transplant. Receptors were obtained from a human patient who received a combined kidney and bone marrow transplant. The graft donor may have contributed some T cells. CDR3s include the opening cysteine and the closing phenylalanine or tryptophan. D genes are given only for firm matches. Not all rows give a size; the values are once, few, many and, for expanded clones, a class.

v_gene: TRBV2; d_gene: -; abundance: -; j_gene: TRBJ1-5; CDR3aa: CASRQDPGQPQHF; CDR3nt: TGTGCCAGCAGACAGGATCCTGGGCAGCCCCAGCATTTT
v_gene: TRBV14; d_gene: TRBD1; abundance: -; j_gene: TRBJ2-3; CDR3aa: CASGAMGQGADTQYF; CDR3nt: TGTGCCAGCGGAGCGATGGGACAGGGGGCAGATACGCAGTATTTT
v_gene: TRBV19; d_gene: TRBD1; abundance: once; j_gene: TRBJ2-3; CDR3aa: CASRSGGPYTDTQYF; CDR3nt: TGTGCCAGTAGATCAGGGGGACCGTACACAGATACGCAGTATTTT
v_gene: TRBV5-1; d_gene: -; abundance: few; j_gene: TRBJ2-1; CDR3aa: CASSPTSYNEQFF; CDR3nt: TGCGCCAGCAGTCCTACTAGCTACAATGAGCAGTTCTTC
v_gene: TRBV7-3; d_gene: -; abundance: -; j_gene: TRBJ1-1; CDR3aa: CASSSQGSGTEAFF; CDR3nt: TGTGCCAGCAGCTCACAGGGATCTGGCACTGAAGCTTTCTTT
v_gene: TRBV6-4; d_gene: TRBD1; abundance: -; j_gene: TRBJ1-1; CDR3aa: CASSLTGGSTEAFF; CDR3nt: TGTGCCAGCAGTCTCACAGGGGGCAGTACTGAAGCTTTCTTT
v_gene: TRBV7-2; d_gene: TRBD1; abundance: -; j_gene: TRBJ1-3; CDR3aa: CASSFQTGGANTIYF; CDR3nt: TGTGCCAGCAGCTTCCAGACAGGGGGTGCAAACACCATATATTTT
v_gene: TRBV30; d_gene: TRBD2; abundance: -; j_gene: TRBJ2-5; CDR3aa: CACHGGGQTQYF; CDR3nt: TGTGCCTGTCATGGGGGGGGTCAGACCCAGTACTTC
v_gene: TRBV30; d_gene: -; abundance: -; j_gene: TRBJ2-4; CDR3aa: CAWVPGWGDLAKNIQYF; CDR3nt: TGTGCCTGGGTCCCGGGTTGGGGGGACCTAGCCAAAAACATTCAGTACTTC
v_gene: TRBV7-2; d_gene: TRBD1; abundance: -; j_gene: TRBJ2-7; CDR3aa: CASSLGTGDAYEQYF; CDR3nt: TGTGCCAGCAGCTTAGGGACAGGAGATGCCTACGAGCAGTACTTC
v_gene: TRBV19; d_gene: -; abundance: -; j_gene: TRBJ1-3; CDR3aa: CASSIGAPGRAGNTIYF; CDR3nt: TGTGCCAGTAGTATAGGGGCGCCGGGCAGGGCTGGAAACACCATATATTTT
v_gene: TRBV5-6; d_gene: -; abundance: few; j_gene: TRBJ1-3; CDR3aa: CASSSLGDSGNTIYF; CDR3nt: TGTGCCAGCAGCTCCCTGGGTGACAGTGGAAACACCATATATTTT
v_gene: TRBV4-3; d_gene: -; abundance: -; j_gene: TRBJ2-7; CDR3aa: CASSRELAYLSYEQYF; CDR3nt: TGCGCCAGCAGCAGGGAACTAGCCTATCTCTCCTACGAGCAGTACTTC
v_gene: TRBV27; d_gene: TRBD1; abundance: -; j_gene: TRBJ1-6; CDR3aa: CASSEGQGFSPNSPLHF; CDR3nt: TGTGCCAGCTCGGAGGGACAGGGCTTTTCCCCGAATTCCCCCCTCCACTTT
v_gene: TRBV28; d_gene: -; abundance: -; j_gene: TRBJ1-2; CDR3aa: CASRTIDKGYTF; CDR3nt: TGTGCCAGCAGAACAATCGATAAGGGCTACACCTTC
v_gene: TRBV6-5; d_gene: TRBD2; abundance: -; j_gene: TRBJ2-5; CDR3aa: CASRSGGETQYF; CDR3nt: TGTGCCAGCAGGAGCGGGGGGGAGACCCAGTACTTC
v_gene: TRBV7-9; d_gene: -; abundance: once; j_gene: TRBJ1-5; CDR3aa: CASSLSSQPQHF; CDR3nt: TGTGCCAGCAGCTTAAGTAGTCAGCCCCAGCATTTT
v_gene: TRBV7-9; d_gene: -; abundance: -; j_gene: TRBJ1-1; CDR3aa: CASSLAFRGGEAFF; CDR3nt: TGTGCCAGCAGCTTAGCGTTTAGGGGGGGTGAAGCTTTCTTT
v_gene: TRBV5-1; d_gene: -; abundance: once; j_gene: TRBJ2-1; CDR3aa: CASSLELSSYNEQFF; CDR3nt: TGCGCCAGCAGCTTGGAGCTGAGCTCCTACAATGAGCAGTTCTTC